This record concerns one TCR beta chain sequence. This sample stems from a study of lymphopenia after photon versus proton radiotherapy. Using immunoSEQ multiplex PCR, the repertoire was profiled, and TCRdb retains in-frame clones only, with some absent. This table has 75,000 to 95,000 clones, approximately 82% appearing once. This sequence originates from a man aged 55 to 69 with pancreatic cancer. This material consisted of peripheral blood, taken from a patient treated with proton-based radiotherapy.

CDR3 protein: CAWSSFGNQPQHF. The CDR3 DNA reads TGTGCCTGGAGTAGTTTCGGGAATCAGCCCCAGCATTTT. This chain joins TRBV30 and TRBJ1-5, with D unresolved. V dropped 2 bases and J dropped 4 bases, with 9 bases sitting between them. This CDR3 is built from 13 residues. Germline loops: CDR1 GTSNPN, CDR2 SVGIG (reference sequence).